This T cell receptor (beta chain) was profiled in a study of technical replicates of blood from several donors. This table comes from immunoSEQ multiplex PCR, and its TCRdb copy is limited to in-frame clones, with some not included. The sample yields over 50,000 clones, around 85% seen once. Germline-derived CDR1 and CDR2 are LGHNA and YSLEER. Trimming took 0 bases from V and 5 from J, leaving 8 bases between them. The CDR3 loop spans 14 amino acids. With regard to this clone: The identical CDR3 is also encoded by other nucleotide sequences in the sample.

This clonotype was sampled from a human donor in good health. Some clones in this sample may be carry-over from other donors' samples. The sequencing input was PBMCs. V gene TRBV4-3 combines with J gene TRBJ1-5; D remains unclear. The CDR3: CASSQDRQDQPQHF. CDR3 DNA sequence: TGCGCCAGCAGCCAAGATCGTCAGGATCAGCCCCAGCATTTT.